The rows below give T cell receptor beta chains drawn from one sample of a study of OX40 agonist ivuxolimab in advanced cancers. Here immunoSEQ multiplex PCR was the method, and the copy in TCRdb shows in-frame clones only, minus some. The sample yields about 27,000 clones, approximately 90% seen once. Here the sequenced sample was CD4+ or CD8+ T cells sorted from blood, taken in a trial of the OX40 agonist ivuxolimab. These receptors all stem from an adult with an advanced solid tumor such as melanoma, head and neck, liver or kidney cancer. Both conserved end residues are trimmed from each CDR3.

len: 12
v_gene: TRBV7-2
j_gene: TRBJ2-7
CDR3aa: ASSLGLGTYEQY

len: 13
v_gene: TRBV6-1
j_gene: TRBJ1-5
CDR3aa: ASSGGRYSNQPQH

len: 12
v_gene: TRBV27
j_gene: TRBJ2-3
CDR3aa: ASSKRDYTDTQY

len: 12
v_gene: TRBV6-9
j_gene: TRBJ2-7
CDR3aa: ASSGFQDSLEQY

len: 17
v_gene: TRBV2
j_gene: TRBJ2-7
CDR3aa: ASSENHAAGQINNYEQY

len: 12
v_gene: TRBV19
j_gene: TRBJ1-4
CDR3aa: ASLRDGPNEKLF

len: 13
v_gene: TRBV4-3
j_gene: TRBJ1-2
CDR3aa: ASSQDGRGLRGYT

len: 11
v_gene: TRBV7-9
j_gene: TRBJ2-5
CDR3aa: ASSSPYGETQY

len: 10
v_gene: TRBV6-5
j_gene: TRBJ2-5
CDR3aa: ATVGRGETQY

len: 12
v_gene: TRBV6-5
j_gene: TRBJ1-2
CDR3aa: ASSPPGANYGYT

len: 11
v_gene: TRBV5-1
j_gene: TRBJ1-3
CDR3aa: ASRDGSGNTIY

len: 12
v_gene: TRBV6-5
j_gene: TRBJ2-7
CDR3aa: ASSYLDRGVEQY

len: 12
v_gene: TRBV2
j_gene: TRBJ1-6
CDR3aa: ASSVGQHNSPLH

len: 15
v_gene: TRBV27
j_gene: TRBJ1-3
CDR3aa: ASSPGDRRISGNTIY

len: 12
v_gene: TRBV10-1
j_gene: TRBJ2-7
CDR3aa: ASSEGPSPYEQY